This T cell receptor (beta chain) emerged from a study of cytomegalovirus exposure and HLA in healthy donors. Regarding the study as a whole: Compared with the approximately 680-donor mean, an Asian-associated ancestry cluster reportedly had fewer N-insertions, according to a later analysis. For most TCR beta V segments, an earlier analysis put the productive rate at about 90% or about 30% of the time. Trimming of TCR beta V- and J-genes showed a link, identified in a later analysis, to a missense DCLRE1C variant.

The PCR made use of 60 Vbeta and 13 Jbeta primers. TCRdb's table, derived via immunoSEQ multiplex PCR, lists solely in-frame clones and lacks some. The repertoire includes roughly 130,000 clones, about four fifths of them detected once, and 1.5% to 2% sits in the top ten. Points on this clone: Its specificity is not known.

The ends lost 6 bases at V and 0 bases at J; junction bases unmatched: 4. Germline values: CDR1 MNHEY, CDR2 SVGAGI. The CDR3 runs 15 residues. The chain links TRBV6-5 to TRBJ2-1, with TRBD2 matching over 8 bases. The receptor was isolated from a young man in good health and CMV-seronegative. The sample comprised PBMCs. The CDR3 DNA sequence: TGTGCCAGCAGGCTAACTAGCGGCTCCTACAATGAGCAGTTCTTC. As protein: CASRLTSGSYNEQFF.